This passage covers 18 T cell receptor beta chains from one sample sequenced in a study of T cell changes during pregnancy in multiple sclerosis (dated by TCRdb to the late 2010s). Receptors were amplified or captured by the immunoSEQ multiplex PCR assay. TCRdb obtained this table from immuneACCESS and retained in-frame rearrangements with V and J assigned. These tables miss some clones; where compared with another copy, unresolved V genes account for less than half of the shortfall, and the remainder is unexplained. This sample gives roughly 90,000 clones in total; more than 85% of them show up just once. The top ten hold 0.85% to 0.95% of the sample. The sequences come from peripheral blood, collected before pregnancy. These TCRs come from a female donor with multiple sclerosis, enrolled in a pregnancy study.

The chain joins TRBV7-9 to TRBJ2-7; 8 nucleotides agree with TRBD1. The V gene end was trimmed by 5 bases and the J gene end by 5 bases; junction bases not matched to a gene: 8. Germline assignment: CDR1 SEHNR and CDR2 FQNEAQ (reference sequence). This CDR3 comprises 14 residues. The CDR3 is CASSATGAVDEQYF. The CDR3 bases are TGTGCCAGCAGCGCGACAGGGGCTGTCGACGAGCAGTACTTC.

In DNA form, the CDR3 reads TGTGCCAGCAGCTTAGGTCTAGCGGGGGGAAAACTTGAGCAGTTCTTC. Translated: CASSLGLAGGKLEQFF. The chain carries TRBV7-2 and TRBJ2-1; 11 bases map to TRBD2. The length of the CDR3 is 16 residues. Trimming cost V 1 base and J 9 bases; bases outside gene matches: 8. Germline V gene sequence: CDR1 SGHTA, CDR2 FQGNSA.

The genes are TRBV5-1 and TRBJ2-7; 7 nucleotides agree with TRBD2. V shed 0 bases and J 5 bases; nucleotides not matched to a gene: 8. Germline V gene data show CDR1 as SGHRS and CDR2 as YFSETQ. The CDR3 has 15 amino acids. CDR3 bases: TGCGCCAGCAGCTTGGCCAAGGGAGGGACCCACGAGCAGTACTTC. It specifies CASSLAKGGTHEQYF.

This clone came up once. The J gene is TRBJ1-6, the V gene TRBV10-2, with a possible D match to TRBD1 (6 bases). The V and J ends lost 5 bases and 4 bases respectively, with 9 bases between them. CDR1 and CDR2 from the germline V gene are WSHSY and SAAADI. The CDR3 loop spans 14 amino acids. CDR3 coding DNA: TGCGCCAGCAGTCAAGACAGGTATAATTCACCCCTCCACTTT. Translation gives CASSQDRYNSPLHF.

The rearrangement joins TRBV5-8 to TRBJ2-7, with D maybe TRBD2 (6 bases). The CDR3 is 15 residues long. Germline V gene data show CDR1 as SGHTS and CDR2 as YDEGEE. V lost 0 bases, J lost 0 bases, and 10 bases lay in between. The DNA of the CDR3 is TGTGCCAGCAGCTTGGTTCGGGGGAACTCCTACGAGCAGTACTTC. It specifies CASSLVRGNSYEQYF.

The chain links TRBV9 to TRBJ2-2, with 8 positions matching TRBD2. From germline, CDR1 is SGDLS and CDR2 YYNGEE. The CDR3 extends over 15 amino acids. The V and J ends lost 4 bases and 4 bases, in that order; junction bases with no gene match: 6. The CDR3 nucleotides read TGTGCCAGCAGCCCCGGGGGGGCGAGCACCGGGGAGCTGTTTTTT. This translates into CASSPGGASTGELFF.

The J gene is TRBJ2-7, the V gene TRBV5-1; 7 bases agree with TRBD1. The germline CDR1 and CDR2 sequences are SGHRS and YFSETQ. J gave up 6 bases and V 5 bases, and 11 bases lay outside the gene matches. This CDR3 spans 14 amino acids. The CDR3 spells CASRYTGEGGEQYF. CDR3 coding DNA: TGCGCCAGCAGGTATACAGGGGAAGGTGGCGAGCAGTACTTC.

The chain carries TRBV9 and TRBJ2-2; TRBD1 matches at 7 bases. Germline trimming cut 0 bases from V and 4 bases from J; bases unmatched to any gene: 15. CDR3 length equals 19 residues. Germline V lookup: CDR1 SGDLS, CDR2 YYNGEE. CDR3 amino acids: CASSVATRGRSVGTGELFF. The DNA of the CDR3 is TGTGCCAGCAGCGTAGCTACAAGGGGGCGGTCGGTGGGCACCGGGGAGCTGTTTTTT.

J is TRBJ2-1 and V is TRBV7-9; 13 bases align to TRBD2. There are 17 residues in the CDR3. The trim removed 3 bases at V and 8 bases at J, leaving 10 bases unmatched. CDR1 and CDR2 from the germline V gene are SEHNR and FQNEAQ (reference sequence). CDR3 residues: CASSLQKGLAGEDEQFF. The CDR3 DNA follows: TGTGCCAGCAGCTTGCAAAAAGGACTAGCGGGAGAAGATGAGCAGTTCTTC. Combining the CDR3 with reference TRBV7-9 and TRBJ2-1 gives the whole variable domain DTGVSQNPRHKITKRGQNVTFRCDPISEHNRLYWYRQTLGQGPEFLTYFQNEAQLEKSRLLSDRFSAERPKGSFSTLEIQRTEQGDSAMYLCASSLQKGLAGEDEQFFGPGTRLTVL.

The genes are TRBV2 and TRBJ2-3; possible D gene TRBD2, 6 bases. The CDR3 runs to 15 residues. V lost 3 bases, J lost 3 bases, and 13 bases lay in between. Germline V CDR1 and CDR2: SNHLY, FYNNEI. The CDR3 region has the DNA TGTGCCAGCAGTGAGTCCGGGAGTCGGACAGATACGCAGTATTTT. Its protein is CASSESGSRTDTQYF.

This rearrangement joins TRBV9 to TRBJ2-1; possibly TRBD2 for D (5 bases). The CDR3 contains 14 residues. Trimming stripped 0 bases from V and 5 bases from J, with 9 bases between. Germline V gene sequence: CDR1 SGDLS, CDR2 YYNGEE. CDR3 sequence (DNA): TGTGCCAGCAGCGTAGCTAGCATGGACAATGAGCAGTTCTTC. This translates into CASSVASMDNEQFF.

The J gene is TRBJ1-2, the V gene TRBV29-1; 11 nucleotides align to TRBD1. CDR3 length equals 15 residues. The germline CDR1 and CDR2 sequences are SQVTM and ANQGSEA. After removal of 3 bases from V and 6 bases from J, the junction contained 9 bases not matched to a gene. CDR3 region: CSVEMGTGGVHGYTF. CDR3 DNA sequence: TGCAGCGTTGAGATGGGGACAGGGGGTGTACATGGCTACACCTTC.

The chain is built from TRBV2 and TRBJ1-1, with a possible D match to TRBD1 (5 bases). Trimming removed 5 bases at V and 5 bases at J, with 6 bases between. The germline gives CDR1 SNHLY, CDR2 FYNNEI. The CDR3 runs 11 residues. CDR3 residues: CASSRGTEAFF. CDR3 nucleotide sequence: TGTGCCAGCAGTCGGGGGACTGAAGCTTTCTTT.

This clone has a single count. The rearrangement joins TRBV5-4 to TRBJ1-1; 8 nucleotides match TRBD1. The CDR3 spans 15 residues. V shed 4 bases, J shed 4 bases, and the junction held 9 bases outside the gene matches. Germline V lookup: CDR1 SGHNT, CDR2 YYREEE (reference sequence). In DNA form, the CDR3 reads TGTGCCAGCAGCACCAAGACAGGGGAGGGCACTGAAGCTTTCTTT. Amino acid sequence: CASSTKTGEGTEAFF.

This chain links TRBV5-1 with TRBJ1-2; 8 bases are shared with TRBD1. The CDR3 totals 14 residues. CDR1 is SGHRS and CDR2 is YFSETQ in the germline V gene. Losses at the gene ends were 0 bases for V and 4 bases for J; bases not matched to a gene: 2. The CDR3 DNA reads TGCGCCAGCAGCTTGGCAGGGGGCTTCTATGGCTACACCTTC. Translated: CASSLAGGFYGYTF.

J is TRBJ2-2 and V is TRBV6-6; 9 bases are a match to TRBD2. Germline V gene data show CDR1 as MNHNY and CDR2 as SVGAGI (reference sequence). There are 15 residues in the CDR3. The V segment lost 6 bases and the J segment 7 bases; nucleotides outside the gene matches: 9. The CDR3 loop is CASRSSGGLSGELFF. The CDR3 DNA follows: TGTGCCAGCAGATCCAGCGGGGGGTTGAGCGGGGAGCTGTTTTTT.

The chain employs TRBV4-2 and TRBJ2-1; a weak D match, TRBD1 (6 bases). Germline CDR1 and CDR2: LGHNA and YNFKEQ. This CDR3 has 15 amino acids. V gave up 0 bases and J gave up 6 bases, with 12 bases separating them. The CDR3 reads CASSQDGARGNEQFF. The CDR3 DNA reads TGTGCCAGCAGCCAAGATGGGGCCAGGGGCAATGAGCAGTTCTTC.

The V and J genes are TRBV7-3 and TRBJ2-2; 7 bases fit TRBD2. V dropped 3 bases and J dropped 3; count of bases not matched to a gene: 7. This CDR3 has 16 residues. Germline CDR1 is SGHTA and CDR2 is FQGTGA. For the CDR3, the DNA is TGTGCCAGCAGCTTCGGTGCGGGAGTGGACACCGGGGAGCTGTTTTTT. This codes for CASSFGAGVDTGELFF.